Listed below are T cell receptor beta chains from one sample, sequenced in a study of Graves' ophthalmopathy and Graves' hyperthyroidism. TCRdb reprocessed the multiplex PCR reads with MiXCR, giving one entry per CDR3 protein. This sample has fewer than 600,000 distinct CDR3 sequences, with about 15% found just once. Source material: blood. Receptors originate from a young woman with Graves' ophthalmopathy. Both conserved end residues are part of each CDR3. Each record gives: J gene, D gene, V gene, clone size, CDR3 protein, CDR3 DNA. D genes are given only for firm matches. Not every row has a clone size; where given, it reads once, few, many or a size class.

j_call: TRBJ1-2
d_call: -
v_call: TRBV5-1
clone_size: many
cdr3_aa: CASSSWTDDYGYTF
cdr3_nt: TGCGCCAGCAGCTCCTGGACAGACGACTATGGCTACACCTTC

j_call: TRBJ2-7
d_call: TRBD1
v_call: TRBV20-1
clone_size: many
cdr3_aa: CSARGDRGRIEQYF
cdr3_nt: TGCAGTGCTAGAGGGGACAGGGGGCGCATCGAGCAGTACTTC

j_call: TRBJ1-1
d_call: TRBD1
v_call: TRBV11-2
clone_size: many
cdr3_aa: CASRGQGRRAEAFF
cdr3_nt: TGTGCCAGCAGAGGACAGGGGAGAAGGGCTGAAGCTTTCTTT

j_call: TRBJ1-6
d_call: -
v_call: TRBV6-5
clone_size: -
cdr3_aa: CASSSSTGMDSPLHF
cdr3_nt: -

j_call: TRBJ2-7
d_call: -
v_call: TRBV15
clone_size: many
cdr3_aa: CATSRGQVGEQYF
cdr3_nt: TGTGCCACCAGCAGAGGACAGGTGGGGGAGCAGTACTTC

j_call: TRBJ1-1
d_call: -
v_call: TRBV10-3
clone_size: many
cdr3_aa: CASRGRDFDTEAFF
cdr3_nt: TGTGCCTCCCGGGGCAGGGATTTTGACACTGAAGCTTTCTTT

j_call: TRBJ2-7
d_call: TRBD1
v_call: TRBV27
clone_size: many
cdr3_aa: CASSLRQGDEQYF
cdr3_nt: TGTGCCAGCAGTTTAAGGCAGGGGGACGAGCAGTACTTC

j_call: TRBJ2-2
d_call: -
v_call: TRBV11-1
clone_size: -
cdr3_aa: CASSPSGHFNTGELFF
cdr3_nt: TGTGCCAGCAGCCCATCGGGACACTTTAACACCGGGGAGCTGTTTTTT

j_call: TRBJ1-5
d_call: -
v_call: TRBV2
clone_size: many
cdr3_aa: CASSTSRGDYQPQHF
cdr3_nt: TGTGCCAGCAGCACCTCCAGGGGAGACTATCAGCCCCAGCATTTT

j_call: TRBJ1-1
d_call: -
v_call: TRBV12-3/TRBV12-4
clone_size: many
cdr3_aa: CASSPGFSEAFF
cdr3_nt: TGTGCCAGCAGCCCCGGGTTTTCTGAAGCTTTCTTT

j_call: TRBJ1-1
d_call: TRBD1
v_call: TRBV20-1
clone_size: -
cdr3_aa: CSARDLTGQMNTEAFF
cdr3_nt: TGCAGTGCTAGAGACTTAACGGGACAGATGAACACTGAAGCTTTCTTT

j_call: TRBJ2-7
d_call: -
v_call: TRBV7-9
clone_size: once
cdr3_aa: CASSLATANEQYF
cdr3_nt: TGTGCCAGCAGCTTAGCCACCGCCAACGAGCAGTACTTC

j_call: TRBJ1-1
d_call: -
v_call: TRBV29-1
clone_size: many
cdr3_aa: CSVVGAGLTEAFF
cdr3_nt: TGCAGCGTTGTGGGTGCGGGCCTAACTGAAGCTTTCTTT

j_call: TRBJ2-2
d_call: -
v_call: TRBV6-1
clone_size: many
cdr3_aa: CASSEIGTGELFF
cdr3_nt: TGTGCCAGCAGTGAGATCGGCACCGGGGAGCTGTTTTTT

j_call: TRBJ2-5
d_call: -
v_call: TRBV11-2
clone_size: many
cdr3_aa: CASSLVLVRGTVQETQYF
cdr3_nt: TGTGCCAGCAGCTTAGTCCTTGTACGAGGAACAGTACAAGAGACCCAGTACTTC

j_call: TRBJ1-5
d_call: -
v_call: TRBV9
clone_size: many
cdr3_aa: CASSVEGHTPQHF
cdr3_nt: TGTGCCAGCAGCGTAGAAGGGCACACGCCCCAGCATTTT

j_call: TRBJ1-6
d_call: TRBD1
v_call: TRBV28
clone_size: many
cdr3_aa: CASRSDRDRELNSPLHF
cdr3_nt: TGTGCCAGCAGATCGGACCGGGACAGGGAGCTTAATTCACCCCTCCACTTT

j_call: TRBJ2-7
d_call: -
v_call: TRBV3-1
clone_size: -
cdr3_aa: CASSRAGVGSEQYF
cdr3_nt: TGTGCCAGCAGCCGCGCAGGGGTTGGTAGCGAGCAGTACTTC

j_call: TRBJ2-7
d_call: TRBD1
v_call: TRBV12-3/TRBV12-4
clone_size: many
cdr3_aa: CASSSGQVLGEQYF
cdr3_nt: TGTGCCAGCAGTTCCGGACAGGTCCTTGGGGAGCAGTACTTC

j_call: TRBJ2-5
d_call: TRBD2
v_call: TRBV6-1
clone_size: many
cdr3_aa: CASVAGSAETQYF
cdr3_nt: TGTGCCAGCGTAGCGGGGAGTGCAGAGACCCAGTACTTC

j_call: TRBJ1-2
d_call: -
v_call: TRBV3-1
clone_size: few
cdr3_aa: CASSQATSPYGYTF
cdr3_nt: TGTGCCAGCAGCCAAGCGACGAGTCCCTATGGCTACACCTTC

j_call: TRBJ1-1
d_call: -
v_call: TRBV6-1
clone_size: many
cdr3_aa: CASNRRQEMNTEAFF
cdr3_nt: TGTGCCAGCAACAGAAGACAGGAGATGAACACTGAAGCTTTCTTT

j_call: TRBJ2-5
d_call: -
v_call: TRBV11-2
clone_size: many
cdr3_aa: CASSFKGGETQYF
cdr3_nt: TGTGCCAGCAGCTTTAAGGGCGGAGAGACCCAGTACTTC

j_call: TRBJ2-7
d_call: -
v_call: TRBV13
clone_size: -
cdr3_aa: CASSLGGGNSYEQYF
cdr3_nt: TGTGCCAGCAGCTTAGGAGGGGGGAACTCCTACGAGCAGTACTTC

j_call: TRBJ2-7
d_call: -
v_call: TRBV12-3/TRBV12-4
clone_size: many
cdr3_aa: CASSLFQPYEQYF
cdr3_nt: TGTGCCAGCAGTTTATTCCAGCCCTACGAGCAGTACTTC

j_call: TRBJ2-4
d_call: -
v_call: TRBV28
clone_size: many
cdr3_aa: CATSLIAGKNIQYF
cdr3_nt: TGTGCCACCTCACTAATCGCCGGCAAAAACATTCAGTACTTC

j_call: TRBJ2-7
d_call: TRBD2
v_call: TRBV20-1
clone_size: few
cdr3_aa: CSGGGPGTAGYEQYF
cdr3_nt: TGCAGTGGGGGGGGTCCCGGGACGGCAGGCTACGAGCAGTACTTC

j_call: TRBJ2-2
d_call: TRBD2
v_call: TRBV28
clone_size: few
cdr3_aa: CASSPRGLAGVAGELFF
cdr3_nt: TGTGCCAGCAGCCCCCGAGGACTAGCGGGAGTAGCCGGGGAGCTGTTTTTT

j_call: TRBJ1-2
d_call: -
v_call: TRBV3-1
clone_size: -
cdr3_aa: CASSQEGSGTSDGYTF
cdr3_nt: TGTGCCAGCAGCCAAGAAGGGTCGGGGACTTCGGATGGCTACACCTTC